This T cell receptor beta chain derives from a study of naive and memory T cell subsets. In the case of this clonotype: Its matching antigen is unknown.

Germline CDR1 ENHRY, CDR2 SYGVKD. This CDR3 has 14 amino acids. J gave up 6 bases and V 6 bases, and 4 bases lay outside the gene matches. Study observations and caveats: Naive and memory subsets had different power law exponents for TCR abundance. Possibly reflecting memory cells re-expressing CD45RA, a few larger clonotypes occurred in naive repertoires, especially CD8.

CMV status came from CD4+ T cell IFNgamma after overnight CMV lysate stimulation of fresh PBMCs. Cells stained for CD3, CD4, CD8, CD45RA and CD27 were sorted into four subsets. Both TRBC1 and TRBC2 were covered by a beta constant-region primer of two equimolar oligonucleotides. The ligated cDNA underwent four PCR rounds using SP2 and nested alpha and beta constant-region primers. MiXCR, applied by TCRdb to the UMI-ligation and nested PCR reads, yields one record per CDR3 protein. The data contain around 140,000 distinct CDR3 sequences, 22% of them singletons. The rearrangement links TRBV10-3 to TRBJ2-1, with TRBD1 matching over 11 bases. The specimen was naive CD4+ T cells from blood. The sequence derives from a human donor in good health. The CDR3 protein is CAIRPGQGVNEQFF. CDR3 DNA: TGTGCCATCAGACCGGGACAGGGGGTCAATGAGCAGTTCTTC.